The rows below give T cell receptor beta chains drawn from one sample of a study of blood T cell repertoires in COVID-19. Here immunoSEQ multiplex PCR was the method, and the copy in TCRdb shows in-frame clones only, minus some. There are 30,000 to 35,000 clones in the sample; around 87% occur only once, and 62% lies in the top ten. The source material was peripheral blood. The origin of the receptors is a man between 65 and 85 years old with acute or convalescent COVID-19. The CDR3 runs from the conserved cysteine through the conserved F or W. D genes are given only for firm matches. Clone size is given for some rows only: seen once, a few or many times, or a class if the clone is expanded.

>TRBV30|TRBD1|TRBJ1-2|NA
CAWSFNFDRGGTF
TGTGCCTGGAGTTTTAATTTCGACAGGGGGGGCACCTTC
>TRBV5-4|TRBD2|TRBJ2-3|NA
CASSGRTSGTRTDTQYF
TGTGCCAGCAGCGGACGGACTAGCGGGACTCGCACAGATACGCAGTATTTT
>TRBV19|NA|TRBJ1-1|NA
CASSIGRVGTEAFF
TGTGCCAGTAGTATTGGGAGGGTCGGGACTGAAGCTTTCTTT
>TRBV20-1|NA|TRBJ2-5|once
CSAIIQETQYF
TGCAGTGCTATAATTCAAGAGACCCAGTACTTC
>TRBV5-4|TRBD2|TRBJ2-3|NA
CATRGGSVGETQYF
TGTGCCACTAGGGGAGGGTCGGTCGGGGAGACGCAGTATTTT
>TRBV4-2|NA|TRBJ1-6|few
CASSQVPGTLHF
TGTGCCAGCAGCCAAGTTCCGGGGACCCTCCACTTT
>TRBV28|NA|TRBJ1-1|once
CASSLPPLQGMDTEAFF
TGTGCCAGCAGTTTACCCCCGCTCCAGGGGATGGACACTGAAGCTTTCTTT
>TRBV3-1/TRBV3-2|NA|TRBJ2-1|NA
CASSQGRGSSNEQFF
TGTGCCAGCAGCCAAGGTCGGGGGAGTAGTAATGAGCAGTTCTTC
>TRBV20-1|NA|TRBJ1-2|NA
CSASIQGEGYTF
TGCAGTGCTAGTATTCAGGGTGAGGGCTACACCTTC
>TRBV7-2|TRBD1|TRBJ2-3|once
CASSPGQASTDTQYF
TGTGCCAGCAGCCCGGGACAGGCGAGCACAGATACGCAGTATTTT
>TRBV5-6|NA|TRBJ2-4|once
CASSPLEELIAKNIQYF
TGTGCCAGCAGCCCCCTTGAGGAGTTGATAGCCAAAAACATTCAGTACTTC